These 10 T cell receptor beta chains were all obtained from the same sample, sequenced in a study of T cells in Graves' hyperthyroidism and ophthalmopathy. Researchers amplified the TCR beta CDR3 regions from RNA transcripts. HTBI primers were employed in a first-round RT-PCR of the TCR CDR3. MiXCR, applied by TCRdb to the multiplex PCR reads, yields one record per CDR3 protein. The data show about 570,000 distinct CDR3 sequences, around 42% seen once. The sequenced material came from peripheral blood or thyroid tissue (not recorded which). The receptors were gathered from an adult woman with Graves' disease, either hyperthyroidism or ophthalmopathy (not recorded which).

Many counts were recorded for this clonotype. The chain uses TRBV25-1 and TRBJ2-7, with D hard to call. There are 13 residues in the CDR3. Germline loops: CDR1 MGHDK, CDR2 SYGVNS. V was trimmed by 3 bases and J by 4 bases, leaving 10 bases between them. The CDR3 DNA sequence: TGTGCCAGCAGTGAGAATACTGCGTACGAGCAGTACTTC. It encodes CASSENTAYEQYF.

This clonotype was observed many times. This chain links TRBV7-9 with TRBJ2-7; D remains unclear. The germline V gene has CDR1 SEHNR and CDR2 FQNEAQ (reference sequence). This CDR3 region has 15 residues. Trimming left V 5 bases short and J 5 bases short, with 19 bases between. CDR3 sequence: CASSPLWTGPDEQYF. The CDR3 nucleotides are TGTGCCAGCAGCCCGCTATGGACGGGCCCTGACGAGCAGTACTTC.

About this clonotype: Just one base apart from a much larger clone, this may be a read error. The chain links TRBV7-9 to TRBJ2-7, with 9 bases matching TRBD2. The CDR3 has 14 amino acids. V trimming: 5 bases; J trimming: 5 bases; junction bases outside the gene matches: 7. Germline loops: CDR1 SEHNR, CDR2 FQNEAQ (reference sequence). The CDR3 bases are TGTGCCAGCAGCGTTAGCGGGAGAGGAAACGAGCAGTACTTC. Protein product: CASSVSGRGNEQYF.

The chain employs TRBV24-1 and TRBJ1-2; TRBD1 might be the D (5 bases). The ends were cut back, 1 base at V and 2 bases at J, with 19 bases in the middle. The CDR3 spans 18 residues. Per germline, CDR1 KGHDR and CDR2 SFDVKD. The CDR3 loop is CATSDFYGGGGENYGYTF. CDR3 DNA: TGTGCCACCAGTGATTTTTACGGCGGGGGGGGAGAGAACTATGGCTACACCTTC.

The rearrangement joins TRBV10-3 to TRBJ2-5; the match to TRBD1 covers 7 bases. Per germline, CDR1 ENHRY and CDR2 SYGVKD. Losses at the gene ends were 8 bases for V and 2 bases for J; bases not matched to a gene: 5. CDR3 length: 13 residues. The CDR3 region is CAIARTGQETQYF. CDR3 nucleotide sequence: TGTGCCATCGCTCGGACAGGTCAAGAGACCCAGTACTTC.

The CDR3 DNA is TGTGCCAGCCGGTTGGGTGGACAGGGGTCGTCTGAAGCTTTCTTT. Translation gives CASRLGGQGSSEAFF. This chain connects TRBV2 to TRBJ1-1; 9 positions agree with TRBD1. The CDR3 contains 15 residues. The J segment lost 6 bases and the V segment lost 8 bases, leaving 13 bases of the junction unmatched. Germline values: CDR1 SNHLY, CDR2 FYNNEI.

This chain connects TRBV29-1 to TRBJ1-2; TRBD1 matches at 8 bases. The CDR3 is made up of 14 amino acids. The germline V gene encodes CDR1 SQVTM and CDR2 ANQGSEA. J gave up 4 bases and V 2 bases, and 6 bases lay outside the gene matches. The CDR3 spells CSVELGDRGYGYTF. The CDR3 DNA follows: TGCAGCGTTGAATTAGGAGACAGGGGCTATGGCTACACCTTC.

This clonotype was observed many times. The V gene is TRBV6-6, the J gene TRBJ2-7, with a possible D match to TRBD1 (6 bases). Germline V CDR1 and CDR2: MNHNY, SVGAGI (reference sequence). The CDR3 sequence is 14 residues long. Trimming removed 6 bases from V and 5 bases from J, with 17 bases in between. CDR3: CASRLEGQQDEQYF. DNA for the CDR3: TGTGCCAGCAGATTAGAAGGACAGCAGGACGAGCAGTACTTC.

In its sample, this clonotype was seen a few times. This rearrangement joins TRBV14 to TRBJ2-5; the D gene is possibly TRBD1 (5 bases). The CDR3 sequence is 13 residues long. The germline V gene encodes CDR1 SGHDN and CDR2 FVKESK. The V end lost 7 bases, the J end lost 2 bases, and 11 bases lay between the germline ends. DNA for the CDR3: TGTGCCAGCACAGGAGACAGACAAGAGACCCAGTACTTC. Translating it yields CASTGDRQETQYF.

This chain joins TRBV4-3 and TRBJ2-7, with D maybe TRBD1 (6 bases). V was clipped by 1 base and J by 2 bases, with 12 bases between them. The CDR3 is made up of 15 amino acids. The germline CDR1 and CDR2 sequences are LGHNA and YSLEER. In nucleotides, the CDR3 is TGCGCCAGCAGCCAAGCCGGGACAACGGCCTACGAGCAGTACTTC. Translating it yields CASSQAGTTAYEQYF.